This is a list of T cell receptor beta chains from one sample in a study of Graves' ophthalmopathy and Graves' hyperthyroidism. TCRdb passed the multiplex PCR reads through MiXCR, listing each CDR3 protein once. This sample carries a few hundred thousand distinct CDR3 sequences, under 45% of them seen once, and the ten largest clones take about 4.2%. The sample taken for sequencing was peripheral blood or thyroid tissue (not recorded which). These receptors were collected from an adult man with Graves' hyperthyroidism. CDR3s include the opening cysteine and the closing phenylalanine or tryptophan. D genes are given only for firm matches. Expanded clones get a size class; other rows say once, few or many, or leave the size out.

size: NA
V: TRBV29-1
D: NA
J: TRBJ2-5
CDR3: CSVPSRETQYF
DNA: TGCAGCGTCCCGTCCCGGGAGACCCAGTACTTC

size: NA
V: TRBV29-1
D: NA
J: TRBJ1-2
CDR3: CSSLPTGNYGYTF
DNA: TGCAGCAGTTTACCAACAGGGAACTATGGCTACACCTTC

size: NA
V: TRBV7-6
D: NA
J: TRBJ2-7
CDR3: CASSPISGQVSSYEQYF
DNA: TGTGCCAGCAGCCCAATTAGCGGACAGGTCAGCTCCTACGAGCAGTACTTC

size: many
V: TRBV6-5
D: NA
J: TRBJ1-3
CDR3: CASSMVPSGNTIYF
DNA: TGTGCCAGCAGCATGGTCCCGTCTGGAAACACCATATATTTT

size: few
V: TRBV28
D: NA
J: TRBJ1-1
CDR3: CASNSQGRSTEAFF
DNA: TGTGCCAGCAATTCTCAGGGTCGGTCCACTGAAGCTTTCTTT

size: many
V: TRBV19
D: NA
J: TRBJ2-5
CDR3: CASTNGGQETQYF
DNA: TGTGCCAGTACCAACGGAGGTCAGGAGACCCAGTACTTC

size: NA
V: TRBV7-3
D: NA
J: TRBJ1-6
CDR3: CASSLKQKNSPLHF
DNA: TGTGCCAGCAGCTTAAAACAGAAAAATTCACCCCTCCACTTT

size: many
V: TRBV7-9
D: NA
J: TRBJ1-4
CDR3: CASSLGLGEKLFF
DNA: TGTGCCAGCAGCTTGGGTCTTGGTGAAAAACTGTTTTTT

size: many
V: TRBV19
D: NA
J: TRBJ1-5
CDR3: CASSMGSDQPQHF
DNA: TGTGCCAGTAGTATGGGGTCTGATCAGCCCCAGCATTTT

size: NA
V: TRBV7-2
D: NA
J: TRBJ1-1
CDR3: CASSPSRNTRDTEAFF
DNA: TGTGCCAGCAGCCCCTCCCGAAACACCCGGGACACTGAAGCTTTCTTT

size: NA
V: TRBV5-5
D: NA
J: TRBJ2-2
CDR3: CASSLSTVATGELFF
DNA: TGTGCCAGCAGCTTGTCCACGGTCGCCACCGGGGAGCTGTTTTTT

size: many
V: TRBV10-3
D: NA
J: TRBJ1-1
CDR3: CAIMQNTEAFF
DNA: TGTGCCATCATGCAGAACACTGAAGCTTTCTTT

size: many
V: TRBV29-1
D: TRBD1
J: TRBJ1-5
CDR3: CSVEALDRGRRTVRVLNQPQHF
DNA: TGCAGCGTTGAGGCCCTCGACAGGGGGCGTCGGACCGTACGTGTTCTAAATCAGCCCCAGCATTTT

size: NA
V: TRBV4-1
D: NA
J: TRBJ1-3
CDR3: CASSQRAASGNTIYF
DNA: TGCGCCAGCAGCCAACGGGCTGCCTCTGGAAACACCATATATTTT

size: NA
V: TRBV12-3/TRBV12-4
D: NA
J: TRBJ2-5
CDR3: CASSSIPGRRKQETQYF
DNA: TGTGCCAGCAGTTCGATTCCGGGACGCAGAAAACAAGAGACCCAGTACTTC

size: few
V: TRBV6-5
D: NA
J: TRBJ1-1
CDR3: CASSVGFRTEAFF
DNA: TGTGCCAGCTCGGTAGGGTTTCGCACTGAAGCTTTCTTT

size: many
V: TRBV7-6
D: NA
J: TRBJ1-4
CDR3: CASSLVQGEKLFF
DNA: TGTGCCAGCAGCTTAGTACAGGGCGAAAAACTGTTTTTT

size: few
V: TRBV28
D: NA
J: TRBJ1-3
CDR3: CASMGRYSSGNTIYF
DNA: TGTGCCAGCATGGGCAGATACTCCTCTGGAAACACCATATATTTT

size: NA
V: TRBV12-3/TRBV12-4
D: TRBD2
J: TRBJ2-3
CDR3: CASSLNGLAARTDTQYF
DNA: TGTGCCAGCAGTCTGAATGGACTAGCGGCGCGCACAGATACGCAGTATTTT

size: NA
V: TRBV29-1
D: TRBD1
J: TRBJ1-2
CDR3: CSGEQGAHGYTF
DNA: TGCAGCGGTGAACAGGGGGCGCATGGCTACACCTTC

size: NA
V: TRBV7-6
D: TRBD1
J: TRBJ2-5
CDR3: CASSPGQGREETQYF
DNA: TGTGCCAGCAGCCCTGGACAGGGTCGGGAGGAGACCCAGTACTTC

size: NA
V: TRBV6-1
D: NA
J: TRBJ1-1
CDR3: CASSYQRTGEAFF
DNA: TGTGCCAGCAGTTACCAACGGACGGGTGAAGCCTTCTTT

size: many
V: TRBV2
D: NA
J: TRBJ2-5
CDR3: CASSESPRREETQYF
DNA: TGTGCCAGCAGTGAAAGTCCCCGGAGGGAAGAGACCCAGTACTTC

size: NA
V: TRBV12-3/TRBV12-4
D: NA
J: TRBJ2-5
CDR3: CASSPGGDAKETQYF
DNA: TGTGCCAGCTCACCCGGAGGGGACGCAAAAGAGACCCAATACTTC

size: once
V: TRBV10-3
D: NA
J: TRBJ2-5
CDR3: CASSRDPVGRETQYF
DNA: TGTGCCAGCAGTCGCGACCCGGTGGGCCGAGAGACCCAGTACTTC

size: many
V: TRBV7-6
D: NA
J: TRBJ2-7
CDR3: CASSLTLSYEQYF
DNA: TGTGCCAGCAGCTTAACCCTTTCTTACGAGCAGTACTTC

size: few
V: TRBV5-1
D: TRBD1
J: TRBJ2-2
CDR3: CASSSSGTGVTGELFF
DNA: TGCGCCAGCAGCTCCTCCGGGACAGGGGTCACCGGGGAGCTGTTTTTT

size: NA
V: TRBV5-8
D: NA
J: TRBJ2-5
CDR3: CASSALTGTQYF
DNA: TGTGCCAGCAGTGCATTGACAGGGACCCAGTACTTC

size: NA
V: TRBV9
D: NA
J: TRBJ2-3
CDR3: CASSVYGTSTDTQYF
DNA: TGTGCCAGCAGCGTGTACGGTACTAGCACAGATACGCAGTATTTT

size: many
V: TRBV24-1
D: TRBD1
J: TRBJ2-2
CDR3: CATSDLLGTGGTGELFF
DNA: TGTGCCACCAGTGATTTGCTAGGGACAGGGGGAACCGGGGAGCTGTTTTTT

size: many
V: TRBV2
D: NA
J: TRBJ2-7
CDR3: CASSYRRPYEQYF
DNA: TGTGCCAGCAGTTACAGGCGACCATACGAGCAGTACTTC

size: few
V: TRBV29-1
D: NA
J: TRBJ2-1
CDR3: CSVGQGTYNEQFF
DNA: TGCAGCGTTGGGCAGGGAACCTACAATGAGCAGTTCTTC

size: few
V: TRBV7-3
D: TRBD2
J: TRBJ2-7
CDR3: CARTSETYEQYF
DNA: TGTGCTCGGACTAGCGAGACCTACGAGCAGTACTTC